Listed below are T cell receptor beta chains from one sample, sequenced in a study of T cell changes during pregnancy in multiple sclerosis. TCRdb keeps only in-frame clones here, not all; method: immunoSEQ multiplex PCR. Here the sample spans 51,000 or so clones, 93% being singletons. Sequenced here: peripheral blood, sampled in the second trimester of pregnancy. The receptor source for this set is a female donor with multiple sclerosis, enrolled in a pregnancy study. The conserved cysteine and the conserved F or W are not part of the CDR3 here.

ASSLYGEKLF	TRBJ1-4	TRBV7-9
ASRKGGTGTEAF	TRBJ1-1	TRBV28
ASSSGVYGQGTAGNTIY	TRBJ1-3	TRBV7-8
ASSQDTGGSYNEQF	TRBJ2-1	TRBV4-3
ASSQDHPGAGSKNIQY	TRBJ2-4	TRBV4-3
ASSLDRAGGRNEQF	TRBJ2-1	TRBV7-3
ASSLNRGHQPQH	TRBJ1-5	TRBV7-2
ASSRGLDRSYEQY	TRBJ2-7	TRBV5-4
SVDGDRGNIQY	TRBJ2-4	TRBV29-1
ASSIQGSETQY	TRBJ2-5	TRBV19
ASSQDIVGGRANTQY	TRBJ2-3	TRBV4-1
ASSVTGQLYEQY	TRBJ2-7	TRBV5-6
ASSLDGTGRVDTEAF	TRBJ1-1	TRBV11-3
ASSMDGGGNQPQH	TRBJ1-5	TRBV7-9
ASRGGAGGMNTGELF	TRBJ2-2	TRBV2
ASSLTRTGYGTQY	TRBJ2-3	TRBV5-8
ASSAPGWNQPQH	TRBJ1-5	TRBV28
ASSLGVTSGNEQF	TRBJ2-1	TRBV5-8
ASSPIPGSTSGRGTGELF	TRBJ2-2	TRBV19
ASSVDGGLNTEAF	TRBJ1-1	TRBV19
SVWTRASYEQY	TRBJ2-7	TRBV29-1
ASSIVTPEGNLRGYT	TRBJ1-2	TRBV19
ASSLGDWSSYEQY	TRBJ2-7	TRBV5-1
ASSEAVVAGVEQY	TRBJ2-7	TRBV2